The T cell receptor beta chain under discussion was sequenced for a study of molecular identifiers for immune sequencing clone quantification. The study's findings and limits: Whereas clones above 20 RNA copies held under 1% of naive-cell molecules, they held over 97% of effector molecules.

Germline CDR1 is MDHEN and CDR2 is SYDVKM. Trimming took 7 bases from V and 1 from J, leaving 17 bases between them. The CDR3 runs to 17 residues. Each CDR3 protein gets one entry after TCRdb re-called the PCR reads with MiXCR. This table has approximately 500,000 distinct CDR3 sequences, about a fifth appearing once. A note on this clonotype: The antigen remains unidentified.

The chain is built from TRBV28 and TRBJ1-6, with D tentatively TRBD1 (5 bases). The TCR originated in a human donor in good health. Some libraries in this study had Jurkat cell RNA spiked in. The sequenced sample was naive CD8+ T cells from blood, with Jurkat cell RNA spiked in. Stated subset: FACS-sorted CD8+CD4-CCR7+CD45RA+ naive T cells. The CDR3 nucleotides are TGTGCCAGCACCCATCGGGGGGGGGTGTCCTATAATTCACCCCTCCACTTT. Translation gives CASTHRGGVSYNSPLHF.